This T cell receptor beta chain was identified during a study of response to subunit inactivated influenza vaccine. General study results and limits: It was suggested by the authors that few new T cells are recruited by each seasonal influenza vaccination.

As regards this clonotype: The antigen is not known.

A single record per CDR3 protein comes from TCRdb applying MiXCR to the RT-PCR reads. This table holds approximately 500,000 distinct CDR3 sequences, around 21% found once. This CDR3 spans 14 amino acids. The J segment lost 7 bases and the V segment lost 8 bases, leaving 13 bases of the junction unmatched. Germline CDR1 and CDR2: SEHNR and FQNEAQ (reference sequence). In addition, the sample was reused for a study of T cells expressing NK-cell markers. From that study: UMIs were included in TCR beta cDNA generated by 5'RACE template switching. Each TCR beta repertoire originated in sorted T cells that were CD3+CD56+NKG2C+, CD3+CD56+NKG2C- or CD3+CD56-NKG2C+. Of eight sequenced donors, seven were HCMV-seropositive and one HCMV-seronegative.

The input for sequencing was CD4+ T cells sorted from PBMCs, taken less than 13 days after vaccination. This receptor was identified in a man aged 50 to 60 who received an inactivated influenza vaccine. This rearrangement joins TRBV7-9 to TRBJ2-7, with 8 nucleotides matching TRBD2. The CDR3 region has the DNA TGTGCCAGCGCCACTAGCGGAGCCCCGTTAGAGCAGTACTTC. It specifies CASATSGAPLEQYF.